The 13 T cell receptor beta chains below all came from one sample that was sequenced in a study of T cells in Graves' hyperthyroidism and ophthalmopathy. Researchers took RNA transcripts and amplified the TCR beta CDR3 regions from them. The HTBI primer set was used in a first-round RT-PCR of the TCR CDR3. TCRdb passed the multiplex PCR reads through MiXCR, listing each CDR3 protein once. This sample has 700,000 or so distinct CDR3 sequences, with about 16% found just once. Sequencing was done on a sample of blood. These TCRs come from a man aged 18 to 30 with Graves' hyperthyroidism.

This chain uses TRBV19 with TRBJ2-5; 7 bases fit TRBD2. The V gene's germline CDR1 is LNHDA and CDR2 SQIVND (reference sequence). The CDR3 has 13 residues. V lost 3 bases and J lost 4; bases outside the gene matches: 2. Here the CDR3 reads CASSMLAAETQYF. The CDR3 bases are TGTGCCAGTAGTATGCTAGCGGCAGAGACCCAGTACTTC.

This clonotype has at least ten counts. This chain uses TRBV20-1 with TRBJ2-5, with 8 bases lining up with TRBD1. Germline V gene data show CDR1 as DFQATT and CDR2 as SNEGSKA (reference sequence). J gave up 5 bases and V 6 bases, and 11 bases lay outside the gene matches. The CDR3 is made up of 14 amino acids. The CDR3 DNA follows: TGCAGTGCGTCTCAGGGGGCAGGAGGGGAGACCCAGTACTTC. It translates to CSASQGAGGETQYF.

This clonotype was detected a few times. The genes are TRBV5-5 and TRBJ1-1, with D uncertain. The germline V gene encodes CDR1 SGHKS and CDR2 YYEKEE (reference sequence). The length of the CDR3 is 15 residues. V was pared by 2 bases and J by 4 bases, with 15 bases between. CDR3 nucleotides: TGTGCCAGCAGCTTCCGCGGGAAAGGTGGCACTGAAGCTTTCTTT. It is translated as CASSFRGKGGTEAFF.

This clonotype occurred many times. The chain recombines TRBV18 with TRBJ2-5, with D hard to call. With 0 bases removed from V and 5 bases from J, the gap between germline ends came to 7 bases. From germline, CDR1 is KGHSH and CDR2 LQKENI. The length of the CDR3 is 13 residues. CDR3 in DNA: TGTGCCAGCTCACCACCAGGGCGGGAGACCCAGTACTTC. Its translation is CASSPPGRETQYF.

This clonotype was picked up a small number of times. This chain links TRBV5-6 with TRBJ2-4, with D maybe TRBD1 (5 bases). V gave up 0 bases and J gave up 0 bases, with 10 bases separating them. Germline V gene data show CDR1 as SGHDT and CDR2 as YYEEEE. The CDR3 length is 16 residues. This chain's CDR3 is CASSLVTALAKNIQYF. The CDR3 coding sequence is TGTGCCAGCAGCTTGGTGACAGCGTTAGCCAAAAACATTCAGTACTTC.

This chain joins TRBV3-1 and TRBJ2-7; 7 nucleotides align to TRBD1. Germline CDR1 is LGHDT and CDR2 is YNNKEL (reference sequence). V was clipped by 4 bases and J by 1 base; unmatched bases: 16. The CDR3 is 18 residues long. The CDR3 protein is CASSPRVDRRNRSYEQYF. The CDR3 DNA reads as TGTGCCAGCAGCCCCCGCGTGGACAGGCGAAACCGATCCTACGAGCAGTACTTC.

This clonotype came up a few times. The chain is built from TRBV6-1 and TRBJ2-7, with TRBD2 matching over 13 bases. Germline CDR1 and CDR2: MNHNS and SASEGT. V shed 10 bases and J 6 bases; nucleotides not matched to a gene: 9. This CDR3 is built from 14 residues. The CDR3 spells CATKRTSGRPEQYF. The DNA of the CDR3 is TGTGCCACTAAGAGGACTAGCGGGAGACCCGAGCAGTACTTC.

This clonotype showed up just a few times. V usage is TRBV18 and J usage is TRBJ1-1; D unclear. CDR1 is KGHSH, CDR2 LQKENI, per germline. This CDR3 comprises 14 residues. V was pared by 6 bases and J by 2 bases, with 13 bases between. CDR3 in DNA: TGTGCCAGCTCCAATACGGGCGATAACACTGAAGCTTTCTTT. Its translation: CASSNTGDNTEAFF.

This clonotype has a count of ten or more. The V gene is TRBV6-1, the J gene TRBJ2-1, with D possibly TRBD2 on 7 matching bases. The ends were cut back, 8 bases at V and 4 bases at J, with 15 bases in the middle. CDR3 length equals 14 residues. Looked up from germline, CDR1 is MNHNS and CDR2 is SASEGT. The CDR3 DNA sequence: TGTGCCAGCTGGTCGGGGGGCTTGTACAATGAGCAGTTCTTC. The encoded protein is CASWSGGLYNEQFF.

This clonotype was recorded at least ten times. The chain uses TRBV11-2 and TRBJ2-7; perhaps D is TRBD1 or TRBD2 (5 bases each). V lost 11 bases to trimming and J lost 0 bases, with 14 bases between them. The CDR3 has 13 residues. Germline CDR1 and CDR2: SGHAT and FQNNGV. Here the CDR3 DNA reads TGTGCCGGGGGAGTTTCGAGCTCCTACGAGCAGTACTTC. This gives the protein CAGGVSSSYEQYF. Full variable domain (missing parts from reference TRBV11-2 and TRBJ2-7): EAGVAQSPRYKIIEKRQSVAFWCNPISGHATLYWYQQILGQGPKLLIQFQNNGVVDDSQLPKDRFSAERLKGVDSTLKIQPAKLEDSAVYLCAGGVSSSYEQYFGPGTRLTVT.

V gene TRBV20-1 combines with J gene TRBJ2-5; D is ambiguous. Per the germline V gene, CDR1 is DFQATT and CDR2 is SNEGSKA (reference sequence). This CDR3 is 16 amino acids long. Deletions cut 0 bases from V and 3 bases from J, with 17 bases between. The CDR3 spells CSARDIRAGQKETQYF. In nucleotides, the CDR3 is TGCAGTGCTAGAGATATTAGGGCAGGCCAGAAAGAGACCCAGTACTTC.

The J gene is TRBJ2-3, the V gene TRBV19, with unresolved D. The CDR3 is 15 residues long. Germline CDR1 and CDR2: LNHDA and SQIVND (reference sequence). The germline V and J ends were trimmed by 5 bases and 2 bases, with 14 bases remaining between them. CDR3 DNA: TGTGCCAGTAGTCTGGCACATGCATACACAGATACGCAGTATTTT. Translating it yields CASSLAHAYTDTQYF.

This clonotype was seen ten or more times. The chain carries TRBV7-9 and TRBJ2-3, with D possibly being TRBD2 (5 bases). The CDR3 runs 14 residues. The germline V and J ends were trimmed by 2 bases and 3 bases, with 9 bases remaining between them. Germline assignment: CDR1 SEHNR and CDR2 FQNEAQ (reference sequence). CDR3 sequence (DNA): TGTGCCAGCAGCTTATCGCGGACTACAGATACGCAGTATTTT. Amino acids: CASSLSRTTDTQYF.